The T cell receptor (beta chain) described here comes from a study of T cells in Graves' hyperthyroidism and ophthalmopathy. Patients were excluded for uncontrolled infection, other autoimmune disease, pregnancy or lactation. This clonotype has ten or more counts. The CDR3 has 17 amino acids. The junction had 11 bases not matched to a gene; V was cut back by 7 bases and J by 4 bases. Amplified TCR beta CDR3 regions came from RNA transcripts. An initial round of RT-PCR targeting the TCR CDR3 relied on the HTBI primer set. Each CDR3 protein gets one entry after TCRdb re-called the multiplex PCR reads with MiXCR. Of about 200,000 distinct CDR3 sequences detected, about a sixth appear once; the ten largest clones hold about 45%.

Sequenced sample: blood. The clonotype comes from a man aged 40-49 years with Graves' hyperthyroidism. This chain connects TRBV12-3 or TRBV12-4 to TRBJ2-2; 11 bases fit TRBD1. Here the CDR3 reads CASTNPPGTGGTGELFF. The CDR3 nucleotides are TGTGCCAGCACCAACCCCCCCGGGACAGGGGGCACCGGGGAGCTGTTTTTT.